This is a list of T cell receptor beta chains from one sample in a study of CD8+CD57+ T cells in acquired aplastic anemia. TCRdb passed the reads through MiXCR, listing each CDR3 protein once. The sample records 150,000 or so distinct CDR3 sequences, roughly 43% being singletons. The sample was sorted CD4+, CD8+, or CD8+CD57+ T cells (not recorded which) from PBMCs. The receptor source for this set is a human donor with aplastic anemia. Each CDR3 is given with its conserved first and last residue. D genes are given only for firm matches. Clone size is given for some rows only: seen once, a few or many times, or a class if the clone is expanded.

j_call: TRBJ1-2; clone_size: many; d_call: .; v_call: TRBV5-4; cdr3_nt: TGTGCCAGCAGCCCAGGCGGCGAGGAAATATATGGCTACACCTTC; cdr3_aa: CASSPGGEEIYGYTF
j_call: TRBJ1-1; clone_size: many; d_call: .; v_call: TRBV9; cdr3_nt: TGTGCCAGCAATGACGACAGGCTGAACACTGAAGCTTTCTTT; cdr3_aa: CASNDDRLNTEAFF
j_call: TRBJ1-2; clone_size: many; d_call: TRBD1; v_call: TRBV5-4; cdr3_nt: TGTGCCAGCAGCCCCGGGACAGGGAGACGTGGCTACACCTTC; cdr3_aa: CASSPGTGRRGYTF
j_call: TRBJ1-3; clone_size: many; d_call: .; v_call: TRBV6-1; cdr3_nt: TGTGCCAGCAGCCCCGTTGGGACGAGGAGGTTTCGTGGAAACACCATATATTTT; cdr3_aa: CASSPVGTRRFRGNTIYF
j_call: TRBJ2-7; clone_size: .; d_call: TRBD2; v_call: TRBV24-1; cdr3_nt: TGTGCCACCACTAGCGGAGCCTACGAGCAGTACTTC; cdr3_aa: CATTSGAYEQYF
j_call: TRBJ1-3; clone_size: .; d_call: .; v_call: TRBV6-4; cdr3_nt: TGTGCCAGCAGTGACTCAAGGAGGCCGGCTGGAAACACCATATATTTT; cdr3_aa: CASSDSRRPAGNTIYF
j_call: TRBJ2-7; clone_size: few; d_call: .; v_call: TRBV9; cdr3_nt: TGTGCCAGCAGCGTCGGATACGAGCAGTACTTC; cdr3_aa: CASSVGYEQYF
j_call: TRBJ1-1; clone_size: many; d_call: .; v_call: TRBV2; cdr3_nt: TGTGCCAGCAGTTTCCAACAGGGGAACACTGAAGCTTTCTTT; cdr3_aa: CASSFQQGNTEAFF
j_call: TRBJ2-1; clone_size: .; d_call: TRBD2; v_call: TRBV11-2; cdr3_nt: TGTGCCAGCAGCTTAGGCTCACTAGCGGGGGAGCAGTTCTTC; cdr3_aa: CASSLGSLAGEQFF
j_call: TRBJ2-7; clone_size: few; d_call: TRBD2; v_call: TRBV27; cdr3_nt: TGTGCCAGCAGGGGATGGGGGGGGTCCTACGAGCAGTACTTC; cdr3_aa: CASRGWGGSYEQYF
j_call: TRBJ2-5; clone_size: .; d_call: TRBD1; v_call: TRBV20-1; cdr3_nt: TGCAGTGCTAGACAGGGGTCGACAGGGGGAGAGACCCAGTACTTC; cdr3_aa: CSARQGSTGGETQYF
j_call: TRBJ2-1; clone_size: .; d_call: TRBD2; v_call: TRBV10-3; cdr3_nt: TGTGCCATCAGTGATAAAGGGACTAGCGGGAGGAAAAGCTCCTACAATGAGCAGTTCTTC; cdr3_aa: CAISDKGTSGRKSSYNEQFF
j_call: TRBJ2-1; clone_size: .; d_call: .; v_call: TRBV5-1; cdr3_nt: TGCGCCAGCAGCTTGGGCCAGGAACACAATGAGCAGTTCTTC; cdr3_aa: CASSLGQEHNEQFF
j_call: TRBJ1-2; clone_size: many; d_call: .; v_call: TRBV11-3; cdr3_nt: TGTGCCAGCAGCTTAGATCTAGATGCTTCAGTGAGAGGTCGTGGCTACACCTTC; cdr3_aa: CASSLDLDASVRGRGYTF
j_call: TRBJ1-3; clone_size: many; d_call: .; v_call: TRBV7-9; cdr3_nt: TGTGCCAGCAGCTTGACATTAAGTAACTCTGGAAACACCATATATTTT; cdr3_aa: CASSLTLSNSGNTIYF
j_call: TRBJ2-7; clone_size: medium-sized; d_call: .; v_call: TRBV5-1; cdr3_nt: TGCGCCAGCAGCTTGACTGATCCCTACGAGCAGTACTTC; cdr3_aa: CASSLTDPYEQYF
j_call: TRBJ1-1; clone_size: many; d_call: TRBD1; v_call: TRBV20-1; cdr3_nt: TGCAGTGCTCGAGGACAGGGGGCTTTGAACACTGAAGCTTTCTTT; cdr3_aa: CSARGQGALNTEAFF
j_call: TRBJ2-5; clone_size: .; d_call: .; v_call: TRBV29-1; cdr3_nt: TGCAGCGTTGGAGGCGGGACCGGGGGCCGAGAGACCCAGTACTTC; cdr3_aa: CSVGGGTGGRETQYF
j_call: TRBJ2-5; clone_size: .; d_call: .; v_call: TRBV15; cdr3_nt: TGTGCCACCAGCCCTAAGGGGGGGGGGTACCAAGAGACCCAGTACTTC; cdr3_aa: CATSPKGGGYQETQYF
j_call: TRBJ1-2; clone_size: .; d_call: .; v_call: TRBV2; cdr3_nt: TGTGCCGGCCTTATGGATCCCGGTGCGGGCTACACCTTC; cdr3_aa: CAGLMDPGAGYTF
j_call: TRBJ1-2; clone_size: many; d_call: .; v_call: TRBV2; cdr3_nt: TGTGCCAGCAGTGCCGCCGGGGCCCCGGGGTCAGGCACCTTC; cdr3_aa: CASSAAGAPGSGTF
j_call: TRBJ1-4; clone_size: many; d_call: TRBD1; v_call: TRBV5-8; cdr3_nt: TGTGCCAGCAGCCCCTGGACAGGGCCCAATGAAAAACTGTTTTTT; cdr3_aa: CASSPWTGPNEKLFF
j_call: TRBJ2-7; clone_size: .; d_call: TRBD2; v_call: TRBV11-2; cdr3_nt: TGTGCCAGCAGCGAGTGGACTAGGGGCTACGAGCAGTACTTC; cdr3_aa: CASSEWTRGYEQYF
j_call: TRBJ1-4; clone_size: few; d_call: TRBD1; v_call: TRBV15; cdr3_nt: TGTGCCACCAGCACGGACAGGGTTGAAAAACTGTTTTTT; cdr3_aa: CATSTDRVEKLFF
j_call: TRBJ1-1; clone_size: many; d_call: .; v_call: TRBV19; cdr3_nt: TGTGCCAGTAGTGCCGGACAGATTACTGAAGCTTTCTTT; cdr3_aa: CASSAGQITEAFF
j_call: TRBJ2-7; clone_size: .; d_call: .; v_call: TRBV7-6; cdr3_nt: TGTGCCAGCAGCTATAGACTGGGGGACTACGAGCAGTACTTC; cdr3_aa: CASSYRLGDYEQYF
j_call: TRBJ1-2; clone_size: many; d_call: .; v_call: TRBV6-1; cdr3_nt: TGTGCCACCTCGAGAAGCTCAACATATGGCTACACCTTC; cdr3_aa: CATSRSSTYGYTF
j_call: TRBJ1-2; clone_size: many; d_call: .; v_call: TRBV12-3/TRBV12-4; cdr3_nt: TGTGCCAGCAGTTACGGTCTCGGAGCGGCAGGCTACACCTTC; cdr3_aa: CASSYGLGAAGYTF
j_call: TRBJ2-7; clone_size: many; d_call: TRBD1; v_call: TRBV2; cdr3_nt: TGTGCCAGCAACCAACAGGGGCCGCTTTACGAGCAGTACTTC; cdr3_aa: CASNQQGPLYEQYF
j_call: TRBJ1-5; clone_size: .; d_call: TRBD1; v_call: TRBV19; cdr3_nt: TGTGCCAGTAGAAGGACAGGGGGCGGAGGTCAGCCCCAGCATTTT; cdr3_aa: CASRRTGGGGQPQHF
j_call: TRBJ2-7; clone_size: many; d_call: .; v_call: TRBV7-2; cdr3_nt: TGTGCCAGCAGCTTAGTACAGGGAGGGCTCGAGCAGTACTTC; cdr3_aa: CASSLVQGGLEQYF
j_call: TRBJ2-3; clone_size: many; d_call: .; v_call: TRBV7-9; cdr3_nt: TGTGCCAGCAGCTTAAGACCTGACAGGTCTAGCACAGATACGCAGTATTTT; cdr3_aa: CASSLRPDRSSTDTQYF
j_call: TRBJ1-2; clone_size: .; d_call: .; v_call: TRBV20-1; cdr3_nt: TGCAGTGCGACGATACGGGGGGGCTATGGCTACACCTTC; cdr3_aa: CSATIRGGYGYTF
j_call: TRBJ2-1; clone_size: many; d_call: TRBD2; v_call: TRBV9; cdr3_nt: TGTGCCAGCAGCAGACTAGCGGGCCCTTATGAGCAGTTCTTC; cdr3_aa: CASSRLAGPYEQFF
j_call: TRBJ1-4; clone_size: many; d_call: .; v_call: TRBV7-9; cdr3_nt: TGTGCCAGCAGCTCTCATGTTACTAATGAAAAACTGTTTTTT; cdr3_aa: CASSSHVTNEKLFF
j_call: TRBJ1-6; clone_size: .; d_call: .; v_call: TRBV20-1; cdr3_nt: TGCAGTGCTAGGACGGGGAGTAATTCACCCCTCCACTTT; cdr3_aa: CSARTGSNSPLHF
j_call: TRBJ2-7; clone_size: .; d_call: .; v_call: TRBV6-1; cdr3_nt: TGTACCGGCAAACGGATTAGGGAACCCTACGAGCAGTACTTC; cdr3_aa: CTGKRIREPYEQYF
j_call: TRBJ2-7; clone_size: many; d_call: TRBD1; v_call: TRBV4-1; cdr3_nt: TGCGCCAGCAGCCAAGGCGAGGGGGCCCCATCCTACGAGCAGTACTTC; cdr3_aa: CASSQGEGAPSYEQYF
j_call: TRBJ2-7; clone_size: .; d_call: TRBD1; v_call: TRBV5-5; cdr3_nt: TGTGCCAGCAGACTGGGACAGTCCTACGAGCAGTACTTC; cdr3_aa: CASRLGQSYEQYF
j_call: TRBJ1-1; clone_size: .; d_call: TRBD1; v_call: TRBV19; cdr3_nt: TGTGCCAGTAGCGCGGGACAGCAGAACACTGAAGCTTTCTTT; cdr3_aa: CASSAGQQNTEAFF
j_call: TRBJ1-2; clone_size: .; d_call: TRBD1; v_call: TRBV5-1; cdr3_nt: TGCGCCAGCAGCTGGGGACAGGGAGGCTATGGCTACACCTTC; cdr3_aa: CASSWGQGGYGYTF
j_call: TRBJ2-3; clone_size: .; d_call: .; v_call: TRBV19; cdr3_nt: TGTGCCAGTAGTGCGGCGCGAGATACGCAGTATTTT; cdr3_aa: CASSAARDTQYF
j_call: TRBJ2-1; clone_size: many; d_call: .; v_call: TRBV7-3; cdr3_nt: TGTGCCAGCAGCTTCGGAGTCCTAGCCAATGAGCAGTTCTTC; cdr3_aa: CASSFGVLANEQFF
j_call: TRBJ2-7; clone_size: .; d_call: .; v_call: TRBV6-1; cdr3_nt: TGTGCCAGCGCTTCGAACGCTCCCACCGGGGTTGCGTCCTACGAGCAGTACTTC; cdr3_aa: CASASNAPTGVASYEQYF
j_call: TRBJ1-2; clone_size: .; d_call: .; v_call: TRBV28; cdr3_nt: TGTGCCAGCAGTTTCCTAATCAGTGGCTACACCTTC; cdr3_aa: CASSFLISGYTF
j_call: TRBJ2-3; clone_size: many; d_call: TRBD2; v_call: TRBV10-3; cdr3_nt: TGTGCCATCATGGGGCGGGAGGAAACCGGGGCAGATACGCAGTATTTT; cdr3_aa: CAIMGREETGADTQYF
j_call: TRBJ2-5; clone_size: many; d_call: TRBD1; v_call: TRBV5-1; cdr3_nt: TGCGCCAGCAGCGGGGGACAGGCCGAAGGGACCCAGTACTTC; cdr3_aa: CASSGGQAEGTQYF
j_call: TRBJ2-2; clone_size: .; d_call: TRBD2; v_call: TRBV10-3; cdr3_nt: TGTGCCATCAGTGCAGGACTAGCGGTTAACACCGGGGAGCTGTTTTTT; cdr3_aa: CAISAGLAVNTGELFF
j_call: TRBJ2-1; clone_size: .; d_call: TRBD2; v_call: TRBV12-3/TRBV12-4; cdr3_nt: TGTGCCAGCAGTTTTGGTCGGCTAGCGGGAGGAGGGAATGAGCAGTTCTTC; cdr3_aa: CASSFGRLAGGGNEQFF
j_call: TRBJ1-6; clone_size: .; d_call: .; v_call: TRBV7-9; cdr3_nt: TGTGCCAGCGCCGGGGCTTCGGGATCACCCCTCCACTTT; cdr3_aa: CASAGASGSPLHF
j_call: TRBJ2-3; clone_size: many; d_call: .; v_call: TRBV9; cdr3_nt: TGTGCCAGCAGCGCGCAGTACGGGGCAGATACGCAGTATTTT; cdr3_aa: CASSAQYGADTQYF
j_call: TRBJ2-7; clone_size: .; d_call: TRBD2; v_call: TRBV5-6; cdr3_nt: TGTGCCAGCAGCTCCATCGCTAGCGGGAGTCTCCACGAGCAGTACTTC; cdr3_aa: CASSSIASGSLHEQYF
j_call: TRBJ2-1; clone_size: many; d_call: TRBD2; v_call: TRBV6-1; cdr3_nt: TGTGCCAGCCGCCCCGGACTAGCGTACAATGAGCAGTTCTTC; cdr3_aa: CASRPGLAYNEQFF
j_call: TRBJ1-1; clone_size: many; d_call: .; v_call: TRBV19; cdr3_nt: TGTGCCAGTAGTATCTCTTCGAACACTGAAGCTTTCTTT; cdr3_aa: CASSISSNTEAFF